These 32 T cell receptor beta chains were sequenced from one sample in a study of post-analysis software for immune sequencing data. Libraries were made from TCR beta cDNA, and they carried unique molecular identifiers. One entry per CDR3 protein, called by TCRdb with MiXCR from the PCR reads. Of 450,000 to 650,000 distinct CDR3 sequences listed, roughly 46% were seen once; the top ten hold more than 1.5%. Study-wide points: When patients were compared with controls, five TRBV segments were more frequent, TRBV5-6, TRBV5-1 and TRBV20-1 among them.

Their specific antigens are unknown. Specimen: blood. The receptors derive from a girl aged 10-17 years with multiple sclerosis.

This clonotype was seen repeatedly, ten times or more. The rearrangement links TRBV9 to TRBJ2-3; 7 bases agree with TRBD2. V dropped 2 bases and J dropped 4; count of bases not matched to a gene: 4. The CDR3 covers 14 residues. Germline-derived CDR1 and CDR2 are SGDLS and YYNGEE. The CDR3 loop is CASSVGLGSDTQYF. The CDR3 DNA sequence: TGTGCCAGCAGCGTTGGACTAGGGTCAGATACGCAGTATTTT.

The CDR3 sequence: CSAVDRVEEQYF. Here the CDR3 DNA reads TGCAGTGCCGTGGACAGGGTGGAAGAGCAGTACTTC. V and J are TRBV20-1 and TRBJ2-4; TRBD1 aligns across 8 bases. Trimming at V came to 6 bases and at J to 13 bases, leaving 11 bases not matched to a gene. The CDR3 runs 12 residues. The germline CDR1 and CDR2 sequences are DFQATT and SNEGSKA (reference sequence).

This clonotype was observed a few times. The chain links TRBV10-3 to TRBJ2-6; 11 bases match TRBD1. Losses at the gene ends were 6 bases for V and 1 base for J; bases not matched to a gene: 5. The CDR3 extends over 17 amino acids. Germline V lookup: CDR1 ENHRY, CDR2 SYGVKD. CDR3 in DNA: TGTGCCATCAGGCCGGGACAGGGGGTTTCTGGGGCCAACGTCCTGACTTTC. It encodes CAIRPGQGVSGANVLTF.

This clonotype was counted once. The chain is built from TRBV5-1 and TRBJ2-3; 8 positions agree with TRBD2. Trimming removed 4 bases from V and 0 bases from J; junction bases left unmatched: 7. This CDR3 region has 16 residues. Per germline, CDR1 SGHRS and CDR2 YFSETQ. The CDR3 here is CASSPLVAGSTDTQYF. The DNA for the CDR3 is TGCGCCAGCAGCCCGTTGGTAGCGGGGAGCACAGATACGCAGTATTTT.

The V call is TRBV20-1, the J call TRBJ1-1; the D gene is possibly TRBD1 (5 bases). Looked up from germline, CDR1 is DFQATT and CDR2 is SNEGSKA (reference sequence). This CDR3 has 15 residues. V was pared by 6 bases and J by 4 bases, with 21 bases between. Here the CDR3 DNA reads TGCAGTGCCCAATACCCGGGCGGGGCCGGCACTGAAGCTTTCTTT. Amino acids: CSAQYPGGAGTEAFF.

This clonotype was seen a handful of times. The chain carries TRBV20-1 and TRBJ2-1; the D gene is possibly TRBD1 (5 bases). This CDR3 is built from 14 residues. Germline CDR1 is DFQATT and CDR2 is SNEGSKA (reference sequence). V lost 2 bases, J lost 9 bases, and 17 bases lay in between. This chain's CDR3 is CSARPGASNTEQFF. CDR3 DNA: TGCAGTGCTAGACCTGGGGCTTCCAACACTGAGCAGTTCTTC.

The V and J genes are TRBV29-1 and TRBJ2-1; D may correspond to TRBD1 or TRBD2 (5 bases each). V lost 6 bases and J 2 bases, leaving 14 bases between the germline ends. CDR1 SQVTM and CDR2 ANQGSEA come from the germline V gene. The CDR3 extends over 14 amino acids. CDR3 sequence reads: CSVLGKGAYNEQFF. The DNA for the CDR3 is TGCAGCGTGCTCGGGAAAGGGGCCTACAATGAGCAGTTCTTC.

The V gene is TRBV7-2, the J gene TRBJ1-2; D call uncertain. Trimming stripped 4 bases from V and 8 bases from J, with 14 bases between. Germline lookup yields CDR1 SGHTA and CDR2 FQGNSA. CDR3 length: 13 residues. The CDR3 reads CASSSTPRRGYTF. The CDR3 region has the DNA TGTGCCAGCAGCTCGACTCCACGGAGGGGCTACACCTTC.

The chain recombines TRBV7-2 with TRBJ1-5, with D possibly matching TRBD1 (6 bases). Germline lookup yields CDR1 SGHTA and CDR2 FQGNSA. The V gene lost 5 bases and the J gene lost 4 bases, with 15 bases spanning the gap. The CDR3 is 15 residues long. The CDR3 nucleotides are TGTGCCAGCAGCACCCTACAGGGTAATAATCAGCCCCAGCATTTT. Its translation: CASSTLQGNNQPQHF.

This clonotype was counted a few times. The chain is built from TRBV7-3 and TRBJ2-1; D might be TRBD1 (7 bases). The germline CDR1 and CDR2 sequences are SGHTA and FQGTGA. The CDR3 runs to 14 residues. V lost 4 bases, J lost 6 bases, and 13 bases lay in between. CDR3 sequence reads: CASSSDRDSNEQFF. Here the CDR3 DNA reads TGTGCCAGCAGCTCAGACAGGGACTCCAATGAGCAGTTCTTC.

This clonotype was found a few times. The rearrangement links TRBV10-3 to TRBJ1-1; D possibly corresponds to TRBD1 (5 bases). The CDR3 has 14 amino acids. V lost 3 bases and J 5 bases, leaving 13 bases between the germline ends. Germline CDR1 ENHRY, CDR2 SYGVKD. In nucleotides, the CDR3 is TGTGCCATCAGTGAACTCCAGGGTCGGACTGAAGCTTTCTTT. It specifies CAISELQGRTEAFF.

The gene calls are TRBV30 and TRBJ1-2; a possible D gene is TRBD1 (6 bases). Trimming removed 2 bases at V and 2 bases at J, with 6 bases between. There are 12 residues in the CDR3. CDR1 and CDR2 (germline): GTSNPN, SVGIG (reference sequence). DNA for the CDR3: TGTGCCTGGAGTACAGGGAACTATGGCTACACCTTC. This gives the protein CAWSTGNYGYTF.

V gene TRBV6-2 or TRBV6-3 combines with J gene TRBJ2-1; TRBD2 agrees at 10 bases. The J call is uncertain, as TRBJ2-7 better fits the DNA end. Per germline, CDR1 MNHEY and CDR2 SVGEGT. The length of the CDR3 is 15 residues. This chain's CDR3 is CASSWTSGSYNEQYF. The CDR3, as DNA: TGTGCCAGCAGTTGGACTAGCGGCTCCTACAATGAGCAGTACTTC.

This clonotype was counted a few times. The genes are TRBV12-3 or TRBV12-4 and TRBJ2-7; D is unresolved. This CDR3 spans 11 amino acids. V lost 5 bases and J lost 7, with 9 bases in between. CDR3 in DNA: TGTGCCAGCAGTCCTGGGCATGAGCAGTACTTC. It codes for CASSPGHEQYF.

The gene calls are TRBV12-3 or TRBV12-4 and TRBJ1-1; D gene ambiguous. CDR3 length: 13 amino acids. V was pared by 2 bases and J by 5 bases, with 9 bases between. The CDR3, as DNA: TGTGCCAGCAGTTTAAGGCGGGAGACTGAAGCTTTCTTT. Protein product: CASSLRRETEAFF.

This clonotype showed up just a few times. The rearrangement joins TRBV5-1 to TRBJ2-7; TRBD1 matches at 10 bases. The V gene's germline CDR1 is SGHRS and CDR2 YFSETQ. CDR3 length equals 14 residues. Losses at the gene ends were 5 bases for V and 11 bases for J; bases not matched to a gene: 13. The CDR3 DNA follows: TGCGCCAGCAGGAACCCCGGGACAGGGGAAGAAGAGTACTTC. Translating gives CASRNPGTGEEEYF.

V is TRBV5-1 and J is TRBJ2-4; 9 nucleotides align to TRBD1. The end of the DNA aligns better with TRBJ2-7, so the J call may be wrong. CDR1 and CDR2 from the germline V gene are SGHRS and YFSETQ. This CDR3 spans 17 amino acids. The CDR3 region is CASSLAGLRDRANEQYF. CDR3 nucleotides: TGCGCCAGCAGCTTGGCCGGACTCCGGGACAGGGCAAACGAGCAGTACTTC.

The CDR3 nucleotides are TGTGCCAGCAGCTTGCAGCAGGAAGTAGTCGGTACGCAGTATTTT. Translating gives CASSLQQEVVGTQYF. The chain joins TRBV5-5 to TRBJ2-3; the D is unclear. Germline CDR1 is SGHKS and CDR2 is YYEKEE (reference sequence). The CDR3 is 15 amino acids. Trimming pared 1 base from V and 8 bases from J, leaving 17 bases between.

This clonotype was picked up one time. The chain couples TRBV20-1 to TRBJ2-5; 13 bases agree with TRBD2. The DNA end is a closer match to TRBJ2-7, so the J assignment may be wrong. This CDR3 is 15 amino acids long. Germline V gene sequence: CDR1 DFQATT, CDR2 SNEGSKA (reference sequence). The CDR3 here is CSAPIPGLAGTEQYF. CDR3 nucleotides: TGCAGTGCGCCAATACCGGGACTAGCGGGAACCGAGCAGTACTTC.

The CDR3 reads CASSLDGGANVLTF. In nucleotides, the CDR3 is TGCGCCAGCAGCTTGGACGGTGGGGCCAACGTCCTGACTTTC. The rearrangement joins TRBV5-1 to TRBJ2-6; D uncertain. Deletions cut 0 bases from V and 3 bases from J, with 4 bases between. In germline, CDR1 is SGHRS, CDR2 YFSETQ. The CDR3 runs 14 residues.

The rearrangement links TRBV12-3 or TRBV12-4 to TRBJ2-5, with 8 bases matching TRBD1. The ends lost 5 bases at V and 5 bases at J; junction bases unmatched: 7. The CDR3 is made up of 14 amino acids. Here the CDR3 DNA reads TGTGCCAGCAGTGCCTCAGGGGGCAAGGAGACCCAGTACTTC. Its translation is CASSASGGKETQYF.

The gene calls are TRBV5-1 and TRBJ1-1; no reliable D call. The CDR3 covers 15 residues. V lost 0 bases to trimming and J lost 0 bases, with 9 bases between them. Germline V gene sequence: CDR1 SGHRS, CDR2 YFSETQ. CDR3 DNA: TGCGCCAGCAGCTTGGATCCTCAGATGAACACTGAAGCTTTCTTT. Translated, it gives CASSLDPQMNTEAFF.

The rearrangement uses TRBV12-3 or TRBV12-4 and TRBJ2-1, with TRBD2 matching 9 bases. The CDR3 contains 17 residues. The trim removed 3 bases at V and 1 base at J, leaving 7 bases unmatched. CDR3 sequence reads: CASSFGGRARSYNEQFF. Here the CDR3 DNA reads TGTGCCAGCAGTTTTGGCGGGAGGGCTAGGTCCTACAATGAGCAGTTCTTC.

This clonotype was detected only a few times. The V and J genes are TRBV5-1 and TRBJ2-3; D may correspond to TRBD1 or TRBD2 (5 bases each). The CDR3 has 14 residues. Germline V gene data show CDR1 as SGHRS and CDR2 as YFSETQ. Trimming stripped 4 bases from V and 4 bases from J, with 13 bases between. CDR3 region: CASSNRGPPDTQYF. DNA for the CDR3: TGCGCCAGCAGCAACCGGGGCCCACCAGATACGCAGTATTTT.

In its sample, this clonotype was seen a few times. V gene TRBV7-2 combines with J gene TRBJ2-5; perhaps TRBD1 as D (6 bases). The length of the CDR3 is 13 residues. V lost 8 bases and J lost 1, with 11 bases in between. From germline, CDR1 is SGHTA and CDR2 FQGNSA. The CDR3 reads CASDQGRQETQYF. CDR3 DNA sequence: TGTGCCAGCGACCAGGGGCGCCAAGAGACCCAGTACTTC.

This chain uses TRBV6-6 with TRBJ1-1; D gene uncertain. In germline, CDR1 is MNHNY, CDR2 SVGAGI (reference sequence). Trimming took 10 bases from V and 4 from J, leaving 16 bases between them. The CDR3 has 13 residues. CDR3 region: CATASPRGTEAFF. As DNA, the CDR3 is TGTGCCACCGCTAGTCCACGCGGCACTGAAGCTTTCTTT.

Note on this clonotype: A much larger clone differs from this one at a single base, so this may be a read error. This chain joins TRBV29-1 and TRBJ2-5; D might be TRBD1 or TRBD2, each matching 5 bases. This CDR3 region has 13 residues. Germline-derived CDR1 and CDR2 are SQVTM and ANQGSEA. V was cut by 4 bases and J by 0 bases, with 9 bases left in between. CDR3 in DNA: TGCAGCGTTGGTGGGGGATACCAAGAGACCCAGTACTTC. Encoded protein: CSVGGGYQETQYF.

V usage is TRBV7-9 and J usage is TRBJ2-3; D may be TRBD1 or TRBD2 (5 bases each). Germline V CDR1 and CDR2: SEHNR, FQNEAQ (reference sequence). This CDR3 is built from 12 residues. V lost 6 bases, J lost 3 bases, and 7 bases lay in between. DNA of the CDR3: TGTGCCAGCAGGTGGGGGACAGATACGCAGTATTTT. Amino acid sequence: CASRWGTDTQYF. Looking up the rest from reference TRBV7-9 and TRBJ2-3 gives the full variable domain: DTGVSQNPRHKITKRGQNVTFRCDPISEHNRLYWYRQTLGQGPEFLTYFQNEAQLEKSRLLSDRFSAERPKGSFSTLEIQRTEQGDSAMYLCASRWGTDTQYFGPGTRLTVL.

Only a few counts were recorded for this clonotype. The chain has TRBV7-8 and TRBJ1-5; D is uncertain. CDR1 and CDR2 from the germline V gene are SGHVS and FQNEAQ. This CDR3 is 15 amino acids long. V was shortened by 4 bases and J by 3 bases, with 13 bases between the two germline ends. The CDR3 DNA reads TGTGCCAGCAGCTCAAACTCGAACCCCAATCAGCCCCAGCATTTT. It is translated as CASSSNSNPNQPQHF. Looking up the rest from reference TRBV7-8 and TRBJ1-5 gives the full variable domain: GAGVSQSPRYKVAKRGQDVALRCDPISGHVSLFWYQQALGQGPEFLTYFQNEAQLDKSGLPSDRFFAERPEGSVSTLKIQRTQQEDSAVYLCASSSNSNPNQPQHFGDGTRLSIL.

This clonotype was counted a few times. The chain uses TRBV7-9 and TRBJ2-1; D unclear. The CDR3 has 14 residues. Germline CDR1 and CDR2: SEHNR and FQNEAQ (reference sequence). Between the trimmed V and J ends, which lost 2 bases and 2 bases, there was a span of 7 bases. The CDR3 here is CASSLSTTYNEQFF. CDR3 sequence (DNA): TGTGCCAGCAGCTTAAGCACAACCTACAATGAGCAGTTCTTC. The variable domain in full, with the rest retrieved from reference TRBV7-9 and TRBJ2-1, is DTGVSQNPRHKITKRGQNVTFRCDPISEHNRLYWYRQTLGQGPEFLTYFQNEAQLEKSRLLSDRFSAERPKGSFSTLEIQRTEQGDSAMYLCASSLSTTYNEQFFGPGTRLTVL.

Only a few counts were recorded for this clonotype. The chain uses TRBV12-3 or TRBV12-4 and TRBJ2-1, with 7 bases fitting TRBD2. V gave up 2 bases and J gave up 5 bases; unmatched junction bases: 6. The CDR3 spans 15 residues. The CDR3 protein is CASSLNGGGNNEQFF. In nucleotides, the CDR3 is TGTGCCAGCAGTTTAAATGGGGGAGGGAACAATGAGCAGTTCTTC.

The V gene is TRBV2, the J gene TRBJ2-7; D is unresolved. The V gene's germline CDR1 is SNHLY and CDR2 FYNNEI. The CDR3 length is 11 residues. Trimming removed 3 bases at V and 5 bases at J, with 5 bases between. The CDR3 DNA reads as TGTGCCAGCAGTGACCTTGACGAGCAGTACTTC. Its protein product is CASSDLDEQYF.